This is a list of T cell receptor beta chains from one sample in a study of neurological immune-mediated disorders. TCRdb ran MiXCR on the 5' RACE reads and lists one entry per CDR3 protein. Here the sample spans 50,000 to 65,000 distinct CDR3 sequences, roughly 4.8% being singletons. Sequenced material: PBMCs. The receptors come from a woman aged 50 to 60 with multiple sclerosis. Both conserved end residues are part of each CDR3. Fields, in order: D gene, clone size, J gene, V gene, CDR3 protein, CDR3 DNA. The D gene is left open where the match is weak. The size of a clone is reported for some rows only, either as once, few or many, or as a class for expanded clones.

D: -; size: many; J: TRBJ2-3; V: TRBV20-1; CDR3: CSANNPDTGTDTQYF; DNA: TGCAGTGCTAACAACCCTGACACGGGCACAGATACGCAGTATTTT
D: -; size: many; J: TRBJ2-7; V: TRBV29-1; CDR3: CSVTERSYEQYF; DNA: TGCAGCGTTACAGAGAGGAGCTACGAGCAGTACTTC
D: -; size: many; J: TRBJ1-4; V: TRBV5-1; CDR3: CASSQQGSNEKLFF; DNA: TGCGCCAGCAGCCAACAGGGATCTAATGAAAAACTGTTTTTT
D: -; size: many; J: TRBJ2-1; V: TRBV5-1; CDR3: CASSLDRVSYNEQFF; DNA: TGCGCCAGCAGCTTGGACAGGGTCTCCTACAATGAGCAGTTCTTC
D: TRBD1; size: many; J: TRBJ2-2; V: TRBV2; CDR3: CASEGQKTGELFF; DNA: TGTGCCAGCGAGGGACAGAAGACCGGGGAGCTGTTTTTT
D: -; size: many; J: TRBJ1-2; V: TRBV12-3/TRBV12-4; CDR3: CASSRGGSNYGYTF; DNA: TGTGCCAGCAGTCGGGGGGGATCTAACTATGGCTACACCTTC
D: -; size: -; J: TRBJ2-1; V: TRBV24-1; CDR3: CATSRRGSYNEQFF; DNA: TGTGCCACCAGTCGGAGGGGTTCCTACAATGAGCAGTTCTTC
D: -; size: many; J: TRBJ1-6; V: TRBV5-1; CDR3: CASSPLGATSPLHF; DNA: TGCGCCAGCAGCCCTCTCGGGGCCACATCACCCCTCCACTTT
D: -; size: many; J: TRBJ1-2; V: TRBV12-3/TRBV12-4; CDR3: CASSLFGGSYGYTF; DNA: TGTGCCAGCAGTTTATTTGGGGGGAGCTATGGCTACACCTTC
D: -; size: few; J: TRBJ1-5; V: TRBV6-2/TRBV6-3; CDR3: CASSLTSRFYSNQPQNF; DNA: TGTGCCAGCAGTTTGACATCCAGATTTTATAGCAATCAGCCCCAGAATTTT
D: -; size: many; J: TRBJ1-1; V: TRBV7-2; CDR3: CASSLVPGANTEAFF; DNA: TGTGCCAGCAGCTTAGTTCCGGGCGCGAACACTGAAGCTTTCTTT
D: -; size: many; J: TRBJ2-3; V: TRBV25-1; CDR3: CASSDGRPNTDTQYF; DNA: TGTGCCAGCAGTGATGGCAGGCCAAACACAGATACGCAGTATTTT
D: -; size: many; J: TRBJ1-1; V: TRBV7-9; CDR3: CASSSRQIEAFF; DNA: TGTGCCAGCAGCTCCCGACAGATTGAAGCTTTCTTT
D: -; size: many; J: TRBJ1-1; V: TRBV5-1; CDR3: CASSTDADMNTEAFF; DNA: TGCGCCAGCAGCACGGATGCGGATATGAACACTGAAGCTTTCTTT
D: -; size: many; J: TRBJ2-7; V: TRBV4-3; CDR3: CASSQVPVPSYEQYF; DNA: TGCGCCAGCAGCCAAGTCCCCGTCCCCTCCTACGAGCAGTACTTC
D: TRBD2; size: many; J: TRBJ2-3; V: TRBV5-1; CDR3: CASSLPSGGPSISTDTQYF; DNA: TGCGCCAGCAGCTTGCCTAGCGGGGGGCCTTCAATTAGCACAGATACGCAGTATTTT
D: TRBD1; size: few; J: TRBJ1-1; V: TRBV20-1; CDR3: CSRQGAPNTEAFF; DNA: TGCAGCAGACAGGGGGCTCCGAACACTGAAGCTTTCTTT
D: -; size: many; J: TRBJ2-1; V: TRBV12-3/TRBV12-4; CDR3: CASSSYRDAWNSYNEQFF; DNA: TGTGCCAGCAGTTCATACCGGGACGCATGGAATTCCTACAATGAGCAGTTCTTC
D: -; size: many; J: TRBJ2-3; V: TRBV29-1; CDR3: CSATDGTDTQYF; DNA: TGCAGCGCCACGGACGGCACAGATACGCAGTATTTT
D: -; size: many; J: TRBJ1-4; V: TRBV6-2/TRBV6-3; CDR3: CASSYRDGYEKLFF; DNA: TGTGCCAGCAGTTACCGGGACGGCTATGAAAAACTGTTTTTT
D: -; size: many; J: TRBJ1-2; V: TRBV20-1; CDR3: CSATHPGMGGYGYTF; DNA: TGCAGTGCTACACACCCCGGGATGGGGGGCTATGGCTACACCTTC
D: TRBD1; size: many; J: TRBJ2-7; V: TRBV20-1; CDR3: CSATVRDRDPYEQYF; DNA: TGCAGTGCTACTGTCCGGGACAGGGACCCCTACGAGCAGTACTTC